The 10 T cell receptor beta chains reported below all come from one sample, sequenced in a study of T-cell memory formation after mild COVID-19. TCRdb fed the 5' RACE reads into MiXCR, producing one record per CDR3 protein. The table records roughly 260,000 distinct CDR3 sequences, over 15% of them present only once. Sample: PBMCs or a T cell subset sorted from them (not recorded which). These receptor sequences come from a man aged 18 to 29 who had mild COVID-19 (a few samples of this study predate the infection). Cell type and time point are not known.

This clonotype has just a few counts. The rearrangement links TRBV11-2 to TRBJ1-1, with a tentative D call TRBD1 (5 bases). CDR3 length: 14 residues. Trimming shortened V by 0 bases and J by 7 bases, and 12 bases separated the two germline ends. Germline V gene data show CDR1 as SGHAT and CDR2 as FQNNGV. The CDR3 region is CASSLDHRSYEAFF. CDR3 nucleotides: TGTGCCAGCAGCTTAGATCACAGGAGCTATGAAGCTTTCTTT.

The chain joins TRBV7-9 to TRBJ1-4; 8 bases line up with TRBD1. This CDR3 spans 15 amino acids. Germline V lookup: CDR1 SEHNR, CDR2 FQNEAQ (reference sequence). V shed 6 bases and J 8 bases; nucleotides not matched to a gene: 11. The CDR3 region is CASSRTGIEGEKLFF. The DNA of the CDR3 is TGTGCCAGCAGTCGGACAGGGATCGAAGGAGAAAAACTGTTTTTT.

This clonotype was picked up a small number of times. The rearrangement uses TRBV10-3 and TRBJ1-2; 9 nucleotides align to TRBD1. After removal of 7 bases from V and 2 bases from J, the junction contained 8 bases not matched to a gene. This CDR3 has 15 amino acids. The germline CDR1 and CDR2 sequences are ENHRY and SYGVKD. Here the CDR3 reads CAITEPGQGNYGYTF. For the CDR3, the DNA is TGTGCCATCACCGAACCGGGACAGGGAAACTATGGCTACACCTTC.

Only a few counts were recorded for this clonotype. V and J are TRBV5-6 and TRBJ2-3, with a weak D call TRBD1 (5 bases). Between the trimmed V and J ends, which lost 4 bases and 6 bases, there was a span of 12 bases. Germline assignment: CDR1 SGHDT and CDR2 YYEEEE. CDR3 length: 13 residues. The CDR3 is CASSGSTADTQYF. The CDR3 DNA is TGTGCCAGCAGCGGATCGACAGCGGATACGCAGTATTTT.

The V call is TRBV2, the J call TRBJ2-3; D is undetermined. V was pared by 7 bases and J by 1 base, with 9 bases between. CDR3 length equals 13 residues. CDR1 and CDR2 from the germline V gene are SNHLY and FYNNEI. The DNA for the CDR3 is TGTGCCAGCATCCAGAGCGGCACAGATACGCAGTATTTT. It yields the protein CASIQSGTDTQYF.

Only a few counts were recorded for this clonotype. The CDR3 nucleotides read TGTGCCATCAGTGCGACAGGGGCTGGGGCCAACGTCCTGACTTTC. This gives the protein CAISATGAGANVLTF. The chain is built from TRBV10-3 and TRBJ2-6, with TRBD1 identical over 8 bases. The CDR3 has 15 residues. Germline CDR1 and CDR2: ENHRY and SYGVKD. With V trimmed by 4 bases and J by 2 bases, 1 base remained unmatched.

The chain has TRBV6-1 and TRBJ1-4; 8 bases are shared with TRBD1. The germline V gene has CDR1 MNHNS and CDR2 SASEGT. The CDR3 has 15 residues. V was clipped by 3 bases and J by 8 bases; unmatched bases: 8. The CDR3 reads CASSDLTGEDEKLFF. The CDR3 nucleotides are TGTGCCAGCAGTGACCTGACAGGGGAGGACGAAAAACTGTTTTTT.

This clonotype was seen a few times. V is TRBV5-1 and J is TRBJ2-5; D is unclear. The CDR3 extends over 13 amino acids. V gave up 4 bases and J gave up 5 bases, with 12 bases separating them. Per the germline V gene, CDR1 is SGHRS and CDR2 is YFSETQ. CDR3 DNA: TGCGCCAGCAGCCCCGGGCCAGCGGAGACCCAGTACTTC. It translates to CASSPGPAETQYF.

This clonotype has only a few counts. The V and J genes are TRBV3-1 and TRBJ1-2; 9 nucleotides match TRBD1. With 4 bases clipped from V and 2 bases from J, the junction kept 8 bases outside the gene matches. The CDR3 has 16 amino acids. Germline V gene sequence: CDR1 LGHDT, CDR2 YNNKEL (reference sequence). Here the CDR3 reads CASSRSRTGVNYGYTF. The CDR3 DNA follows: TGTGCCAGCAGCCGCTCCCGGACAGGGGTGAACTATGGCTACACCTTC.

Ten or more counts support this clonotype. The chain has TRBV7-2 and TRBJ2-3; no firm D call. The length of the CDR3 is 13 residues. Germline V gene data show CDR1 as SGHTA and CDR2 as FQGNSA. With 5 bases removed from V and 6 bases from J, the gap between germline ends came to 12 bases. The CDR3 region is CASSPGPADTQYF. CDR3 in DNA: TGTGCCAGCAGCCCCGGACCGGCTGATACGCAGTATTTT.